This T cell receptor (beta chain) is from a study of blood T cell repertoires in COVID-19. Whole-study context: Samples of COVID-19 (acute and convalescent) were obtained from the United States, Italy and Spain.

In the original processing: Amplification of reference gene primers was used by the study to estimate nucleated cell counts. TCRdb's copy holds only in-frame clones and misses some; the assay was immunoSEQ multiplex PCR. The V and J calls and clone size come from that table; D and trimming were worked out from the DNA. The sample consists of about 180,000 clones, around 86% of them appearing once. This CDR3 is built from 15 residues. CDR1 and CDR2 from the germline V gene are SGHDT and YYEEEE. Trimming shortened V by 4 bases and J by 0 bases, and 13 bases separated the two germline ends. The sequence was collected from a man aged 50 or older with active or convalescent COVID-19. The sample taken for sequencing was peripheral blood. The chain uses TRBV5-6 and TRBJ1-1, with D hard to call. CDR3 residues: CASSRIQRMNTEAFF. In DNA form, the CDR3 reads TGTGCCAGCAGCCGGATACAGCGGATGAACACTGAAGCTTTCTTT.